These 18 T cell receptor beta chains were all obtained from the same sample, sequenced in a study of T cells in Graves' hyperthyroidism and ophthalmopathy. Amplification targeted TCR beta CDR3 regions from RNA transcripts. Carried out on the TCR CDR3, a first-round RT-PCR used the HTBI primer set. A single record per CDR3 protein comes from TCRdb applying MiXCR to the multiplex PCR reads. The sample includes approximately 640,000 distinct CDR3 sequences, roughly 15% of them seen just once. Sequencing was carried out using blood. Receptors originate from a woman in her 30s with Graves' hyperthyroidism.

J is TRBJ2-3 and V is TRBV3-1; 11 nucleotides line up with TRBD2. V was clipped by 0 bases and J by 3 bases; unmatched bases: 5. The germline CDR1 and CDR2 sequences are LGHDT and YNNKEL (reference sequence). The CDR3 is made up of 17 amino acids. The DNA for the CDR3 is TGTGCCAGCAGCCAAGATCCTAGGACTAGCGGGACAGATACGCAGTATTTT. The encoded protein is CASSQDPRTSGTDTQYF.

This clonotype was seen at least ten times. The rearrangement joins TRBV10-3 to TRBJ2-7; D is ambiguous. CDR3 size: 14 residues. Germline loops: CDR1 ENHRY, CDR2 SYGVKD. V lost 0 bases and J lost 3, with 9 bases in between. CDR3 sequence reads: CAISESVDGYEQYF. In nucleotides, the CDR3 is TGTGCCATCAGTGAGTCGGTGGACGGCTACGAGCAGTACTTC.

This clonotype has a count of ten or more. As DNA, the CDR3 is TGCGCCAGCACCGGGCCGACAGGGGGTATAAGCACTGAAGCTTTCTTT. This gives the protein CASTGPTGGISTEAFF. The V call is TRBV5-1, the J call TRBJ1-1, with 9 bases aligning to TRBD1. CDR3 length: 16 amino acids. Germline CDR1 SGHRS, CDR2 YFSETQ. Trimming removed 6 bases from V and 4 bases from J; junction bases left unmatched: 13.

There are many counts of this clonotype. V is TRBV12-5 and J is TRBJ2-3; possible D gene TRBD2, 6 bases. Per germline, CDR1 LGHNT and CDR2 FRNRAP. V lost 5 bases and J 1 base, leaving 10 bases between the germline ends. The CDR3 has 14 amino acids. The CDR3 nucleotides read TGTGCTAGTGGTCGTTCGGGAGGCACAGATACGCAGTATTTT. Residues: CASGRSGGTDTQYF.

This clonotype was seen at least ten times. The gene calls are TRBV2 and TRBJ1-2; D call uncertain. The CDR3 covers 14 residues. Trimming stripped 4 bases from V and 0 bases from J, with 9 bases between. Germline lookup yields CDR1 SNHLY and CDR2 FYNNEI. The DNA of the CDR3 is TGTGCCAGCAGTGGTGGCGCCCCTAACTATGGCTACACCTTC. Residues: CASSGGAPNYGYTF.

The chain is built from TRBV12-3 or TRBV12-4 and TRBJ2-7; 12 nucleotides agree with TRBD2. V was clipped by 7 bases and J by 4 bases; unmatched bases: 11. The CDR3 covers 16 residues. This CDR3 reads CASTLRGTSGLYEQYF. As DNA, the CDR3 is TGTGCCAGCACCCTCCGGGGGACTAGCGGGCTTTACGAGCAGTACTTC.

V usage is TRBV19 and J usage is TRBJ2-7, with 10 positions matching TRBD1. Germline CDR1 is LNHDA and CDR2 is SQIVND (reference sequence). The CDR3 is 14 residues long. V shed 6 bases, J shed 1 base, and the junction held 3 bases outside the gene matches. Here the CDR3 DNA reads TGTGCCAGTAGGAGGACAGGGGGATCCTACGAGCAGTACTTC. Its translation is CASRRTGGSYEQYF.

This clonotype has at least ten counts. The CDR3 is CAISVGGDSNQETQYF. The CDR3 region has the DNA TGTGCCATCAGTGTGGGGGGCGACAGCAACCAAGAGACCCAGTACTTC. The chain couples TRBV10-3 to TRBJ2-5, with D perhaps assigned TRBD1 or TRBD2 (6 bases each). Germline V gene data show CDR1 as ENHRY and CDR2 as SYGVKD. V was clipped by 4 bases and J by 0 bases, with 15 bases between them. This CDR3 is 16 amino acids long.

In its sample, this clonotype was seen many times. The chain's CDR3 is CASSQMGFNTEAFF. Written as DNA, the CDR3 is TGTGCCAGCAGCCAAATGGGTTTTAACACTGAAGCTTTCTTT. The rearrangement uses TRBV3-1 and TRBJ1-1; no clear D gene. Trimming shortened V by 2 bases and J by 2 bases, and 9 bases separated the two germline ends. Per the germline V gene, CDR1 is LGHDT and CDR2 is YNNKEL (reference sequence). The CDR3 is 14 residues long. The complete variable domain, with remaining parts taken from reference TRBV3-1 and TRBJ1-1, reads DTAVSQTPKYLVTQMGNDKSIKCEQNLGHDTMYWYKQDSKKFLKIMFSYNNKELIINETVPNRFSPKSPDKAHLNLHINSLELGDSAVYFCASSQMGFNTEAFFGQGTRLTVV.

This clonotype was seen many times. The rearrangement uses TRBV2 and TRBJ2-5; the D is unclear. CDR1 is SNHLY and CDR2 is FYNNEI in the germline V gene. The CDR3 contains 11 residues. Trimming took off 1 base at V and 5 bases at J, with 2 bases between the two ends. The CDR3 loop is CASSEDETQYF. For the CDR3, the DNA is TGTGCCAGCAGTGAAGATGAGACCCAGTACTTC.

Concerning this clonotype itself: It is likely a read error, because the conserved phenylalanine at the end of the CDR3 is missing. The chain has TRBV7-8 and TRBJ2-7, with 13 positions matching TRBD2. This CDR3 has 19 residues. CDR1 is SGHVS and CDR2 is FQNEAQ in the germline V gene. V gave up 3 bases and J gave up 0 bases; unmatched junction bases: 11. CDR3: CASSFRTSGRNKTSYEQYL. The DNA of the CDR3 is TGTGCCAGCAGCTTTCGGACTAGCGGGAGAAATAAGACCTCCTACGAGCAGTACCTC.

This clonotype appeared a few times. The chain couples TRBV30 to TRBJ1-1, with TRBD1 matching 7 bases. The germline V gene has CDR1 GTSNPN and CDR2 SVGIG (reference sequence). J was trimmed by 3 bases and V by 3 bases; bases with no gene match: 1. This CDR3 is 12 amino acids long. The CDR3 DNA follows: TGTGCCTGGAGAGGGGGCTACACTGAAGCTTTCTTT. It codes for CAWRGGYTEAFF.

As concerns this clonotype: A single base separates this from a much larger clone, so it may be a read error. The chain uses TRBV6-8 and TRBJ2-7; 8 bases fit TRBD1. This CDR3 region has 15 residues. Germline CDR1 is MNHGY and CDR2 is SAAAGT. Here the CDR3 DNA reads TGTGCCAGCGGACGACTGCGGACAGGGCAATACGGGCAGTACTTC. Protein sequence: CASGRLRTGQYGQYF.

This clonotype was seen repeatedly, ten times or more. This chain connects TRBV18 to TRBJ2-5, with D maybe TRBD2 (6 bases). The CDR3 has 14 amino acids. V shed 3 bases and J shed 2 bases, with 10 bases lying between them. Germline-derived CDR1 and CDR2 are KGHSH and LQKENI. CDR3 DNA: TGTGCCAGCTCACCTCCCGGGACTCAAGAGACCCAGTACTTC. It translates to CASSPPGTQETQYF. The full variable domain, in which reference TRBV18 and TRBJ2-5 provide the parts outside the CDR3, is NAGVMQNPRHLVRRRGQEARLRCSPMKGHSHVYWYRQLPEEGLKFMVYLQKENIIDESGMPKERFSAEFPKEGPSILRIQQVVRGDSAAYFCASSPPGTQETQYFGPGTRLLVL.

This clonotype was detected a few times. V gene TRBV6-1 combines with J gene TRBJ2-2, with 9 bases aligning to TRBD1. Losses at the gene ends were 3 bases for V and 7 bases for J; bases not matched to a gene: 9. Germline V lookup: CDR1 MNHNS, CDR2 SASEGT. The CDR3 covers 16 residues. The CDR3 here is CASSDATGGAGGELFF. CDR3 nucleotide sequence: TGTGCCAGCAGTGACGCTACAGGGGGCGCGGGCGGGGAGCTGTTTTTT.

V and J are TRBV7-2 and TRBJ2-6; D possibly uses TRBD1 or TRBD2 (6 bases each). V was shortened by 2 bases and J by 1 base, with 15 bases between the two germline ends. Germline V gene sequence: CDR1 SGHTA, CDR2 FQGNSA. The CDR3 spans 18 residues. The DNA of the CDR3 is TGTGCCAGCAGCTTAAGGGGGGACACTCCATCTGGGGCCAACGTCCTGACTTTC. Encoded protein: CASSLRGDTPSGANVLTF.

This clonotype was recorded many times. The CDR3 here is CAWSVVLEGYTF. CDR3 DNA sequence: TGTGCCTGGAGTGTTGTGCTTGAGGGCTACACCTTC. J is TRBJ1-2 and V is TRBV30, with no clear D. V shed 0 bases and J shed 8 bases, with 10 bases lying between them. CDR1 and CDR2 (germline): GTSNPN, SVGIG (reference sequence). The CDR3 covers 12 residues.

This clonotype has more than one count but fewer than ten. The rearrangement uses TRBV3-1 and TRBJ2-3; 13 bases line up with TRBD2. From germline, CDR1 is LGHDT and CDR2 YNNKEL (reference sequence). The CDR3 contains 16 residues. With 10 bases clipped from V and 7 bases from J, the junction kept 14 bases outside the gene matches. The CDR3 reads CAMRLAGGQYPYTQYF. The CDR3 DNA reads TGTGCCATGAGACTAGCGGGAGGACAGTATCCATATACGCAGTATTTT.